This T cell receptor (beta chain) derives from a study of blood T cell repertoires in COVID-19. Study summary: COVID-19 samples, acute and convalescent, were from the United States, Italy and Spain. Nucleic acid was either cDNA or gDNA, and it came from T cells, B-cell-depleted T cells, or PBMCs.

The CDR3 extends over 17 amino acids. Germline V CDR1 and CDR2: SGHAT, FQNNGV. V was trimmed by 1 base and J by 6 bases, leaving 21 bases between them. There are a few counts of this clone. Per the original methods: Researchers report that nucleated cell counts were estimated from reference gene primer amplification. Here immunoSEQ multiplex PCR was the method, and the copy in TCRdb shows in-frame clones only, minus some. Clonal size and the V and J genes are those of that table, whereas D and trimming came from the DNA. The repertoire has 200,000 to 250,000 clones, approximately 85% of them found once; the top ten carry 10% to 15%.

The sample taken for sequencing was peripheral blood. The genes are TRBV11-2 and TRBJ1-2, with D maybe TRBD1 (5 bases). This TCR was sampled from a man aged 80 or over with acute or convalescent COVID-19. The chain's CDR3 is CASSLVGGSLGGNGYTF. The CDR3 DNA reads TGTGCCAGCAGCTTAGTGGGCGGTTCTCTCGGGGGGAATGGCTACACCTTC.